This TCR beta chain is drawn from a study of a mutant IDH1 vaccine in newly diagnosed glioma. The wider study: Each patient was administered eight vaccinations, scheduled in weeks 1, 3, 5, 7, 11, 15, 19 and 23. The study started vaccination 4-6 weeks after radiotherapy alone, or with temozolomide cycles.

The time point denotes: week 11, during vaccination. Doses of 300 ug of mutant IDH1 20-mer peptide were given with topical imiquimod. The donors' diagnosis was new WHO grade 3 or 4 astrocytoma that was IDH1-mutant and ATRX-lost. Note on this clone: What it recognizes is unknown.

Here immunoSEQ multiplex PCR was the method, and the copy in TCRdb shows in-frame clones only, minus some. Here the sample spans about 23,000 clones, roughly 78% being singletons. Germline V gives CDR1 LGHNA, CDR2 YNFKEQ. V dropped 4 bases and J dropped 6 bases, with 10 bases sitting between them. CDR3 size: 14 residues. This receptor was taken from a man in his forties with glioma. The V gene is TRBV4-2, the J gene TRBJ1-6, with D possibly being TRBD1 (6 bases). The specimen was PBMCs, collected from a glioma patient whose treatment included an IDH1 peptide vaccine. CDR3: CASSLTGSNSPLHF. CDR3 nucleotides: TGTGCCAGCAGCCTTACAGGGAGTAATTCACCCCTCCACTTT.